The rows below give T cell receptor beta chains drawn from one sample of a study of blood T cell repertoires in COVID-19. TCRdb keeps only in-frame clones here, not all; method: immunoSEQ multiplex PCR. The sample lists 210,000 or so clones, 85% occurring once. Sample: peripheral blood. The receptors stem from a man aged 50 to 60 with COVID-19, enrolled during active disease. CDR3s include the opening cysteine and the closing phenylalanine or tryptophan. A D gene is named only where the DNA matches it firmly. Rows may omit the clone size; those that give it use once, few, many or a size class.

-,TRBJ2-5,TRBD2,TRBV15,TGTGCCACCGTTCTAGCGGGAGGACAAGAGACCCAGTACTTC,CATVLAGGQETQYF
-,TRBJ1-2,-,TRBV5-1,TGCGCCAGCAGTTTTGGTGGCAGGGCCGATGGCTACACCTTC,CASSFGGRADGYTF
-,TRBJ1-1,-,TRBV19,TGTGCCAGCGGACAGTTCATGAACACTGAAGCTTTCTTT,CASGQFMNTEAFF
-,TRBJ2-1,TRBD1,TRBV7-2,TGTGCCAGCAGCTTAGCCTCAGGGGGAAGTGAGCAGTTCTTC,CASSLASGGSEQFF
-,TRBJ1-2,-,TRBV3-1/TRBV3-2,TGTGCCAGCAGCCAAGTTCTCCTGGGGGCACACTATGGCTACACCTTC,CASSQVLLGAHYGYTF
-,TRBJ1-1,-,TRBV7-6,TGTGCCAGCAGCTTAGTTGCTGCAGGGTCGAGATTTGGTGAAGCTTTCTTT,CASSLVAAGSRFGEAFF
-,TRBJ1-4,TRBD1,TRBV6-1,TGTGCCAGCAGTGACAGGGGGGCTGAAAAACTGTTTTTT,CASSDRGAEKLFF
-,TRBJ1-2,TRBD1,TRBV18,TGTGCCAGCTCATCTACGGGACAGGGAGAGTATGGCTACACCTTC,CASSSTGQGEYGYTF
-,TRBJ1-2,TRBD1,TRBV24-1,TGTGCCACCAGTGACCCCGGGACAGGCTGGAGCTACACCTTC,CATSDPGTGWSYTF
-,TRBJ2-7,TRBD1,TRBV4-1,TGCGCCAGCAGCCAAGGGACAGGAGCTTCCTACGAGCAGTACTTC,CASSQGTGASYEQYF
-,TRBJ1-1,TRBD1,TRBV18,TGTGCCAGCTCACCCATCCCACAGGGGGCGAACACTGAAGCTTTCTTT,CASSPIPQGANTEAFF
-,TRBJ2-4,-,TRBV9,TGTGCCAGCAGCGCGGATGCCTATAGGGGCAAAAACATTCAGTACTTC,CASSADAYRGKNIQYF
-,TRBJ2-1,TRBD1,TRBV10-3,TGTGCCATCAGTGAGCGACAGGGGAAGCTAAACAATGAGCAGTTCTTC,CAISERQGKLNNEQFF
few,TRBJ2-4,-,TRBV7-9,TGTGCCAGCAGCCTCAGGGGTGCCAAAAACATTCAGTACTTC,CASSLRGAKNIQYF
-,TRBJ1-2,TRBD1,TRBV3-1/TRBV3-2,TGTGCCAGCAGCCGAAACCGGGACAGGGAATATGGCTACACCTTC,CASSRNRDREYGYTF
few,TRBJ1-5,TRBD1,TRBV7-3,TGTGCCAGCGGGGGACAGGGCCATCAGCCCCAGCATTTT,CASGGQGHQPQHF
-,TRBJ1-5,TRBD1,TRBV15,TGTGCCACCAGCAGAGCAGGGGGCTTTCAGCCCCAGCATTTT,CATSRAGGFQPQHF
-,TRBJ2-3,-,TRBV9,TGTGCCAGCAGCCTCAAGGAGGGGATCACAGATACGCAGTATTTT,CASSLKEGITDTQYF
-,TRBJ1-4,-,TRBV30,TGTGCCTGGAACCGGGACTCAACTAATGAAAAACTGTTTTTT,CAWNRDSTNEKLFF
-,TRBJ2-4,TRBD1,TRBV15,TGTGCCACCAGCCCCCAGAACCGGGACAGGGGGGACATTCAGTACTTC,CATSPQNRDRGDIQYF
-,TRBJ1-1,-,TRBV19,TGTGCCAGTAGTTCCACTAGGACAGTCAAGAACACTGAAGCTTTCTTT,CASSSTRTVKNTEAFF
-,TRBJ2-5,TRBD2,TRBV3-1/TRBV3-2,TGTGCCAGCAGACGCTCCGGGACTAGCGAAGAGACCCAGTACTTC,CASRRSGTSEETQYF
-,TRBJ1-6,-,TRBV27,TGTGCCAGCAGTTTATCAGCCGGGGGGGGGCGAAGTCTTAATTCACCCCTCCACTTT,CASSLSAGGGRSLNSPLHF
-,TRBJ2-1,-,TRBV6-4,TGTGCCAGCAGTCTTGGAGGGGACAATGAGCAGTTCTTC,CASSLGGDNEQFF
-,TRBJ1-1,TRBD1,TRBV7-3,TGTGCCAGCAGCGACGGACAGGCTCACACTGAAGCTTTCTTT,CASSDGQAHTEAFF
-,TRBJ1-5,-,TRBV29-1,TGCAGCGCGGGCGCGGGAGTCAATCAGCCCCAGCATTTT,CSAGAGVNQPQHF
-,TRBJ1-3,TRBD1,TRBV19,TGTGCCAGTAGTCGAGCCGGACAGGGGCGCGGAAACACCATATATTTT,CASSRAGQGRGNTIYF
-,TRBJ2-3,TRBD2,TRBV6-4,TGTGCCAGCAGTTTTAGCGGGGGCACAGATACGCAGTATTTT,CASSFSGGTDTQYF
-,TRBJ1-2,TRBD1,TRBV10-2,TGCGCCACCTGGACAGGCAAAGGGGATGGCTACACCTTC,CATWTGKGDGYTF
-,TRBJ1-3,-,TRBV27,TGTGCCAGCAGCCCTTTGACAGCCTCTGGAAACACCATATATTTT,CASSPLTASGNTIYF
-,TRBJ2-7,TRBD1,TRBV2,TGTGCCAGCAGGTCCGGGACAGGGGGCTACGAGCAGTACTTC,CASRSGTGGYEQYF
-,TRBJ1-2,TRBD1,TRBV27,TGTGCCAGCAGTTTTCAGACAGGGGGCTACTATGGCTACACCTTC,CASSFQTGGYYGYTF
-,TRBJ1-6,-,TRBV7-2,TGTGCCAGCAGCCCACAGTTTGATTCACCCCTCCACTTT,CASSPQFDSPLHF
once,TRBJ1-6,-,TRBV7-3,TGTGCCAGCAGCTTACAGGGGTTGAGCTCACCCCTCCACTTT,CASSLQGLSSPLHF
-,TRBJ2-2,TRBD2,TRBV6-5,TGTGCCAGCAGCCCCTTTCCGGGGGGCACCGGGGAGCTGTTTTTT,CASSPFPGGTGELFF
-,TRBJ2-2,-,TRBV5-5,TGTGCCAGCAGCTACAGGAGCACCGGGGAGCTGTTTTTT,CASSYRSTGELFF
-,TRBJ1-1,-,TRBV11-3,TGTGCCAGCAGCTCTCATACAGGGTACGTCCCTGAAGCTTTCTTT,CASSSHTGYVPEAFF
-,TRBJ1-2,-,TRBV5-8,TGTGCCAGCAGCTTGTTGGGAGTGGAGGGCTACACCTTC,CASSLLGVEGYTF
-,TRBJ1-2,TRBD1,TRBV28,TGTGCCAGCAGTTTTCCGGGACAGGCTTATGGCTACACCTTC,CASSFPGQAYGYTF
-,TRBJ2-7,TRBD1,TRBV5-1,TGCGCCAGCAGGCTGCTAGGGGACAGGGGAGGCGAGCAGTACTTC,CASRLLGDRGGEQYF
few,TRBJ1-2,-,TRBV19,TGTGCCAGTACGCAAGGGAGAGGCTATGGCTACACCTTC,CASTQGRGYGYTF
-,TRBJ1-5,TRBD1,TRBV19,TGTGCCAGTAGTAGGGGGACAGGGGTTCAGCCCCAGCATTTT,CASSRGTGVQPQHF
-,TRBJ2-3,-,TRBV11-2,TGTGCCAGCAGCCACCGAGGAGGGGCAGATACGCAGTATTTT,CASSHRGGADTQYF
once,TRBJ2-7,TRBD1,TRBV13,TGTGCCAGCAGCTTACAGGCAGGGGGCTACGAGCAGTACTTC,CASSLQAGGYEQYF
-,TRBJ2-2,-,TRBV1,TGCACCAGCAGCCTCGTAGCGGGGGAGGTCTTGATTACCGGGGAGCTGTTTTTT,CTSSLVAGEVLITGELFF